The 5 T cell receptor beta chains in this list originate from one sample, sequenced in a study of blood T cell repertoires in COVID-19. Using immunoSEQ multiplex PCR, the repertoire was profiled, and TCRdb retains in-frame clones only, with some absent. The table shows around 160,000 clones, with around 84% occurring only once. Sequenced: PBMCs or T cells enriched from blood (not recorded which). The receptors here all came from a woman aged 45-59 years who had been exposed to COVID-19.

This chain uses TRBV5-4 with TRBJ2-5; D is perhaps TRBD1 (6 bases). The CDR3 is made up of 19 amino acids. The V gene's germline CDR1 is SGHNT and CDR2 YYREEE (reference sequence). Between the trimmed V and J ends, which lost 2 bases and 0 bases, there was a span of 23 bases. The CDR3 loop reads CASSFCTFGQLKYQETQYF. The CDR3, as DNA: TGTGCCAGCAGCTTTTGTACATTTGGACAGCTGAAGTACCAAGAGACCCAGTACTTC.

The genes are TRBV9 and TRBJ2-3; TRBD2 matches 14 bases. The junction had 16 bases not matched to a gene; V was cut back by 3 bases and J by 1 base. Looked up from germline, CDR1 is SGDLS and CDR2 is YYNGEE. The CDR3 has 21 amino acids. DNA for the CDR3: TGTGCCAGCAGCGATCCAGGACTAGCGGGAGGCCCCCACCCTGGCACAGATACGCAGTATTTT. Encoded protein: CASSDPGLAGGPHPGTDTQYF.

This chain connects TRBV5-1 to TRBJ1-1; a possible D gene is TRBD1 (6 bases). Trimming cost V 0 bases and J 3 bases, with 9 bases left between them. This CDR3 contains 14 residues. Germline V gene sequence: CDR1 SGHRS, CDR2 YFSETQ. CDR3 DNA sequence: TGCGCCAGCAGCTTGGCCGGGGGGCACACTGAAGCTTTCTTT. This translates into CASSLAGGHTEAFF. Complete variable domain (other parts from reference TRBV5-1 and TRBJ1-1): KAGVTQTPRYLIKTRGQQVTLSCSPISGHRSVSWYQQTPGQGLQFLFEYFSETQRNKGNFPGRFSGRQFSNSRSEMNVSTLELGDSALYLCASSLAGGHTEAFFGQGTRLTVV.

This clone was seen more than once but under ten times. The chain combines TRBV19 with TRBJ1-5; TRBD1 matches 7 bases. Germline V gives CDR1 LNHDA, CDR2 SQIVND (reference sequence). CDR3 size: 15 residues. V lost 11 bases to trimming and J lost 7 bases; unmatched junction nucleotides: 17. CDR3 protein: CAPLGPRQGGQPQHF. CDR3 bases: TGTGCCCCCCTCGGCCCTAGACAGGGTGGGCAGCCCCAGCATTTT.

This sequence joins TRBV19 and TRBJ2-1, with D tentatively TRBD2 (5 bases). CDR1 is LNHDA, CDR2 SQIVND, per germline (reference sequence). The V and J ends lost 10 bases and 0 bases respectively, with 16 bases between them. The CDR3 length is 15 residues. The chain's CDR3 is CATQSGLSSYNEQFF. In nucleotides, the CDR3 is TGTGCCACTCAGAGTGGACTGAGCTCCTACAATGAGCAGTTCTTC.